The 24 T cell receptor beta chains below come from one sample, sequenced in a study of blood T cell repertoires in COVID-19. The table came from immunoSEQ multiplex PCR; TCRdb's copy has only in-frame clones and leaves some out. The table has 65,000 to 80,000 clones, nearly 90% seen once. Sequences were obtained from peripheral blood. All receptors derive from a man in his 70s with active or convalescent COVID-19.

The chain joins TRBV11-2 to TRBJ1-3; D call uncertain. This CDR3 spans 18 amino acids. Germline V gene lookup returns CDR1 SGHAT and CDR2 FQNNGV. The V gene lost 3 bases and the J gene lost 0 bases, with 18 bases spanning the gap. This CDR3 is CASSFVTKLKNSGNTIYF. The CDR3 region has the DNA TGTGCCAGCAGCTTCGTCACGAAACTTAAGAACTCTGGAAACACCATATATTTT. Supplemented by reference TRBV11-2 and TRBJ1-3, the full variable domain reads EAGVAQSPRYKIIEKRQSVAFWCNPISGHATLYWYQQILGQGPKLLIQFQNNGVVDDSQLPKDRFSAERLKGVDSTLKIQPAKLEDSAVYLCASSFVTKLKNSGNTIYFGEGSWLTVV.

This clone has only a few counts. In nucleotides, the CDR3 is TGCGCCAGCAGCAGGTTCGGGGGGATAAATGAAAAACTGTTTTTT. Its protein is CASSRFGGINEKLFF. This chain uses TRBV5-1 with TRBJ1-4; the D gene is possibly TRBD1 (5 bases). The CDR3 totals 15 residues. In germline, CDR1 is SGHRS, CDR2 YFSETQ. Trimming stripped 4 bases from V and 5 bases from J, with 15 bases between.

The chain is built from TRBV4-1 and TRBJ2-7, with 12 bases that match TRBD2. Germline V lookup: CDR1 MGHRA, CDR2 YSYEKL. After removal of 1 base from V and 2 bases from J, the junction contained 3 bases not matched to a gene. The CDR3 loop spans 16 amino acids. The DNA of the CDR3 is TGCGCCAGCAGCCAAGTTAGGACTAGCGGGACCTACGAGCAGTACTTC. This gives the protein CASSQVRTSGTYEQYF.

The gene calls are TRBV7-9 and TRBJ1-5; D is unclear. This CDR3 is 16 amino acids long. Trimming took off 4 bases at V and 1 base at J, with 14 bases between the two ends. The germline gives CDR1 SEHNR, CDR2 FQNEAQ (reference sequence). The CDR3 DNA follows: TGTGCCAGCAGCTCCCGGGGTCCAGGAAGCAATCAGCCCCAGCATTTT. Translated, it gives CASSSRGPGSNQPQHF.

The CDR3 here is CASSPQLTGDNSPLHF. CDR3 bases: TGTGCCAGCTCACCACAATTGACAGGGGATAATTCACCCCTCCACTTT. The rearrangement uses TRBV18 and TRBJ1-6, with 8 bases fitting TRBD1. The CDR3 spans 16 residues. Per the germline V gene, CDR1 is KGHSH and CDR2 is LQKENI. V was clipped by 1 base and J by 5 bases; unmatched bases: 4.

V gene TRBV3-1 (or the pseudogene TRBV3-2) combines with J gene TRBJ1-5; possible D gene TRBD1, 6 bases. The V gene lost 5 bases and the J gene lost 7 bases, with 15 bases spanning the gap. The CDR3 sequence is 14 residues long. Germline V lookup: CDR1 LGHDT, CDR2 YNNKEL (reference sequence). CDR3 in amino acids: CASSSRGGEQPQHF. CDR3 nucleotide sequence: TGTGCCAGCAGCTCAAGGGGGGGGGAGCAGCCCCAGCATTTT.

This sequence joins TRBV29-1 and TRBJ2-6, with D maybe TRBD2 (5 bases). The V end lost 2 bases, the J end lost 4 bases, and 12 bases lay between the germline ends. Germline CDR1 reads SQVTM; CDR2 reads ANQGSEA. The CDR3 loop spans 15 amino acids. CDR3 sequence: CSVESGGSGANVLTF. The DNA of the CDR3 is TGCAGCGTTGAAAGCGGAGGATCCGGGGCCAACGTCCTGACTTTC.

This chain links TRBV3-1 (or the pseudogene TRBV3-2) with TRBJ2-3, with 9 bases aligning to TRBD1. Germline V gives CDR1 LGHDT, CDR2 YNNKEL (reference sequence). This CDR3 spans 17 amino acids. V shed 0 bases, J shed 1 base, and the junction held 5 bases outside the gene matches. As DNA, the CDR3 is TGTGCCAGCAGCCAAGACTCTACAGGGGGCGGCACAGATACGCAGTATTTT. This translates into CASSQDSTGGGTDTQYF.

This chain links TRBV10-3 with TRBJ1-4; D is perhaps TRBD1 (6 bases). Germline V gives CDR1 ENHRY, CDR2 SYGVKD. V was clipped by 9 bases and J by 4 bases, with 9 bases between them. There are 12 residues in the CDR3. The CDR3 reads CAIGQINEKLFF. DNA of the CDR3: TGTGCCATAGGACAGATTAATGAAAAACTGTTTTTT.

This chain uses TRBV2 with TRBJ2-1; 8 bases fit TRBD2. Per the germline V gene, CDR1 is SNHLY and CDR2 is FYNNEI. V was pared by 3 bases and J by 4 bases, with 5 bases of the junction left unmatched. The CDR3 is 15 residues long. The CDR3 coding sequence is TGTGCCAGCAGTGAGAGAATAGCGGGGTACAATGAGCAGTTCTTC. It translates to CASSERIAGYNEQFF.

V is TRBV29-1 and J is TRBJ2-1, with 12 positions matching TRBD2. Germline V gene data show CDR1 as SQVTM and CDR2 as ANQGSEA. Germline trimming cut 7 bases from V and 5 bases from J; bases unmatched to any gene: 3. The length of the CDR3 is 13 residues. In DNA form, the CDR3 reads TGCAGCGGACTAGCGGGGGAAAACAATGAGCAGTTCTTC. Its translation: CSGLAGENNEQFF.

This clone has a single count. The V gene is TRBV18, the J gene TRBJ2-7, with 10 bases that match TRBD1. The CDR3 extends over 13 amino acids. Germline CDR1 is KGHSH and CDR2 is LQKENI. V shed 7 bases and J 6 bases; nucleotides not matched to a gene: 6. CDR3 nucleotides: TGTGCCAGCTATCGCGGGACAGGGGCCGAGCAGTACTTC. Translated, it gives CASYRGTGAEQYF.

The chain links TRBV3-1 (or the pseudogene TRBV3-2) to TRBJ2-5; the D is unclear. The CDR3 length is 16 residues. Germline V gene lookup returns CDR1 LGHDT and CDR2 YNNKEL (reference sequence). Trimming stripped 0 bases from V and 6 bases from J, with 17 bases between. The CDR3 DNA reads as TGTGCCAGCAGCCAAGAACCACGCCCCCGAGTTAAGACCCAGTACTTC. This sequence encodes CASSQEPRPRVKTQYF.

This chain uses TRBV19 with TRBJ2-3; no clear D. The germline gives CDR1 LNHDA, CDR2 SQIVND (reference sequence). This CDR3 contains 14 residues. The V end was cut by 0 bases, the J end by 3 bases, with 7 bases between. The CDR3 DNA reads TGTGCCAGTAGTATAGATATCAGGACAGATACGCAGTATTTT. As protein: CASSIDIRTDTQYF.

The chain has TRBV14 and TRBJ2-7; D not certain. The CDR3 runs to 13 residues. V lost 0 bases and J 3 bases, leaving 6 bases between the germline ends. Germline V gives CDR1 SGHDN, CDR2 FVKESK. CDR3 protein: CASSQERDYEQYF. In DNA form, the CDR3 reads TGTGCCAGCAGCCAAGAAAGAGACTACGAGCAGTACTTC.

This chain links TRBV2 with TRBJ2-7; D perhaps matches TRBD1 (6 bases). Germline values: CDR1 SNHLY, CDR2 FYNNEI. Between the trimmed V and J ends, which lost 4 bases and 0 bases, there was a span of 13 bases. The CDR3 length is 15 residues. This chain's CDR3 is CASSALQGPSYEQYF. Here the CDR3 DNA reads TGTGCCAGCAGTGCGCTACAGGGTCCCTCCTACGAGCAGTACTTC.

The CDR3 loop is CASIRGDTGELFF. The CDR3 bases are TGTGCCAGCATCAGGGGCGACACCGGGGAGCTGTTTTTT. This chain uses TRBV27 with TRBJ2-2, with TRBD1 as a possible D gene (6 bases). CDR3 size: 13 residues. V lost 7 bases, J lost 3 bases, and 9 bases lay in between. Per the germline V gene, CDR1 is MNHEY and CDR2 is SMNVEV (reference sequence).

The chain employs TRBV28 and TRBJ2-2; D is unclear. V was shortened by 8 bases and J by 5 bases, with 18 bases between the two germline ends. The CDR3 consists of 15 residues. Germline CDR1 MDHEN, CDR2 SYDVKM. This CDR3 reads CASLTSRLVTGELFF. The DNA for the CDR3 is TGTGCCAGCTTAACCTCCCGCCTAGTAACCGGGGAGCTGTTTTTT.

The V and J genes are TRBV25-1 and TRBJ1-1; tentatively, D is TRBD1 (6 bases). The CDR3 length is 13 residues. Germline V gene lookup returns CDR1 MGHDK and CDR2 SYGVNS. The V end was cut by 4 bases, the J end by 10 bases, with 16 bases between. This chain's CDR3 is CASSVGQGTLAFF. In DNA, the CDR3 is TGTGCCAGCAGTGTAGGGCAGGGGACCTTAGCTTTCTTT.

The genes are TRBV18 and TRBJ2-1; 8 nucleotides line up with TRBD2. V was clipped by 3 bases and J by 0 bases; unmatched bases: 10. The CDR3 length is 18 residues. The germline gives CDR1 KGHSH, CDR2 LQKENI. DNA for the CDR3: TGTGCCAGCTCACCGTGGGGAGTGCTAGCGGGCTCCTACAATGAGCAGTTCTTC. Its protein product is CASSPWGVLAGSYNEQFF.

The chain has TRBV6-5 and TRBJ2-2; D may be TRBD2 (5 bases). The germline V gene has CDR1 MNHEY and CDR2 SVGAGI. The length of the CDR3 is 14 residues. V was cut by 2 bases and J by 5 bases, with 9 bases left in between. The CDR3 spells CASSYRTGTGELFF. The CDR3 bases are TGTGCCAGCAGTTACAGGACTGGGACCGGGGAGCTGTTTTTT.

CDR3 DNA sequence: TGTGCCAGCAGACCCGGGACAGCCCTCTACGAGCAGTACTTC. Residues: CASRPGTALYEQYF. The chain recombines TRBV3-1 (or the pseudogene TRBV3-2) with TRBJ2-7, with TRBD1 identical over 7 bases. The V and J ends lost 6 bases and 3 bases, in that order; junction bases with no gene match: 8. The CDR3 has 14 residues. Per germline, CDR1 LGHDT and CDR2 YNNKEL (reference sequence).

As to this clone: Other DNA sequences in the same sample also yield this CDR3. J is TRBJ1-2 and V is TRBV5-1; 7 bases map to TRBD1. The V gene's germline CDR1 is SGHRS and CDR2 YFSETQ. The CDR3 sequence is 13 residues long. Unmatched junction bases numbered 4, after V lost 4 bases and J lost 4 bases. CDR3 nucleotide sequence: TGCGCCAGCAGCCTAGACAGGGCCTATGGCTACACCTTC. As protein: CASSLDRAYGYTF.

V is TRBV15 and J is TRBJ2-7, with a weak D call TRBD1 (6 bases). Trimming cost V 0 bases and J 9 bases, with 18 bases left between them. This CDR3 spans 15 amino acids. Looked up from germline, CDR1 is LNHNV and CDR2 is YYDKDF (reference sequence). CDR3 sequence (DNA): TGTGCCACCAGCAGAGATCGGGCGGACAGTAGCCTGCAGTACTTC. This sequence encodes CATSRDRADSSLQYF.